The 5 T cell receptor beta chains reported below all come from one sample, sequenced in a study of T cell responses to AZD1222 COVID-19 vaccine. Repertoires were generated with immunoSEQ multiplex PCR, while TCRdb's copy carries only in-frame clones and drops some. This table holds 90,000 to 120,000 clones, 85% to 90% found once. The sample in question was peripheral blood, obtained on day 0 of AZD1222 vaccination. All receptors come from an adult in good health.

In this sample, this clone turned up many times. This chain uses TRBV3-1 (or the pseudogene TRBV3-2) with TRBJ2-5; D is perhaps TRBD1 (6 bases). The CDR3 runs 16 residues. V was clipped by 4 bases and J by 1 base, with 16 bases between them. Germline assignment: CDR1 LGHDT and CDR2 YNNKEL (reference sequence). CDR3 sequence reads: CASSRLTGTPQETQYF. The CDR3 coding sequence is TGTGCCAGCAGCCGATTGACCGGGACACCCCAAGAGACCCAGTACTTC.

The rearrangement joins TRBV7-9 to TRBJ1-6; 7 nucleotides line up with TRBD1. This CDR3 comprises 15 residues. The junction had 7 bases not matched to a gene; V was cut back by 5 bases and J by 6 bases. Germline loops: CDR1 SEHNR, CDR2 FQNEAQ (reference sequence). The chain's CDR3 is CASSNPGQSNSPLHF. The DNA for the CDR3 is TGTGCCAGCAGCAACCCGGGACAGAGTAATTCACCCCTCCACTTT.

The CDR3 DNA reads TGTGCCAGCAGTTTCGACTATGAGAGTGAGCAGTTCTTC. Its translation: CASSFDYESEQFF. The chain joins TRBV12-3 or TRBV12-4 to TRBJ2-1, with a tentative D call TRBD2 (5 bases). Trimming shortened V by 3 bases and J by 9 bases, and 12 bases separated the two germline ends. The CDR3 extends over 13 amino acids.

V usage is TRBV12-5 and J usage is TRBJ1-3, with D tentatively TRBD1 (6 bases). The V end was cut by 4 bases, the J end by 2 bases, with 12 bases between. This CDR3 contains 15 residues. CDR1 is LGHNT, CDR2 FRNRAP, per germline. CDR3 nucleotides: TGTGCTAGTGGTTCTGGAAACAGGGCTGGAAACACCATATATTTT. It codes for CASGSGNRAGNTIYF.

The rearrangement links TRBV19 to TRBJ1-1; D perhaps matches TRBD1 (6 bases). Looked up from germline, CDR1 is LNHDA and CDR2 is SQIVND (reference sequence). Trimming stripped 6 bases from V and 5 bases from J, with 10 bases between. The CDR3 extends over 12 amino acids. Here the CDR3 DNA reads TGTGCCAGTAGCGCTACAGGGACTGAAGCTTTCTTT. This codes for CASSATGTEAFF.